Listed below are T cell receptor beta chains from one sample, sequenced in a study of blood T cell repertoires in COVID-19. Sequenced by immunoSEQ multiplex PCR; TCRdb stores in-frame clones only, minus some. The data show about 51,000 clones, 86% seen once. The sequenced sample consisted of peripheral blood. The origin of the receptors is a man between 60 and 75 years old with acute or convalescent COVID-19. Both conserved end residues are part of each CDR3. Each record gives: clone size, V gene, D gene, CDR3 length, J gene, CDR3 DNA, CDR3 protein. D genes are given only for firm matches. Size values are once, few and many counts, or a class for expanded clones, and some rows have none.

>NA|TRBV10-3|NA|15|TRBJ1-5
TGTGCCATCAGTGGGAGGACAGACGGGAATCAGCCCCAGCATTTT
CAISGRTDGNQPQHF
>NA|TRBV6-5|NA|13|TRBJ1-1
TGTGCCAGCAGATCCAGGGTTGGGGAGGGGGCTTTCTTT
CASRSRVGEGAFF
>NA|TRBV10-3|TRBD2|13|TRBJ2-1
TGTGCCATCAAAAGCGGGGGGGCAGATGAGCAGTTCTTC
CAIKSGGADEQFF
>NA|TRBV7-2|NA|13|TRBJ1-4
TGTGCCAGCAGCTTAGATTCGGGGGAAAAACTGTTTTTT
CASSLDSGEKLFF
>NA|TRBV4-1|NA|19|TRBJ1-3
TGCGCCCCCACCCGACTACCGGCGGCGGGCGGGGATCGTCGAAACACCATATATTTT
CAPTRLPAAGGDRRNTIYF
>once|TRBV6-6|TRBD1|14|TRBJ1-1
TGTGCCAGCAGTCCCGACAGGGCATTCGCTGAAGCTTTCTTT
CASSPDRAFAEAFF
>NA|TRBV7-9|NA|14|TRBJ1-1
TGTGCCAGCAGCCCGACGGGCGGGGCCCCTGAAGCTTTCTTT
CASSPTGGAPEAFF
>few|TRBV11-2|NA|18|TRBJ2-5
TGTGCCAGCAGCTTAGGCGCCCCCCTCATAGCGGAACAAGAGACCCAGTACTTC
CASSLGAPLIAEQETQYF
>once|TRBV10-2|NA|15|TRBJ2-3
TGCGCCAGCAGTGAGTCCCCGGTTAGCACAGATACGCAGTATTTT
CASSESPVSTDTQYF
>NA|TRBV21-1|NA|18|TRBJ2-5
TGTGCCAGCAGCAAAGCGGCGGTTGGGGTGCGGGATAGAGAGACCCAGTACTTC
CASSKAAVGVRDRETQYF
>once|TRBV10-2|TRBD1|19|TRBJ1-2
TGCGCCAGCAGTGTGTTAGTTGTCGGGACAGGTTTAGCTAACTATGGCTACACCTTC
CASSVLVVGTGLANYGYTF
>NA|TRBV10-1|NA|14|TRBJ1-6
TGCGCCAGCAGTGAAAGAGGGAACAATTCACCCCTCCACTTT
CASSERGNNSPLHF
>NA|TRBV13|NA|12|TRBJ2-7
TGTGCCAGCAGCTTAGTCGGAGCGGAGCAGTACTTC
CASSLVGAEQYF
>NA|TRBV5-6|TRBD2|19|TRBJ2-3
TGTGCCAGCAGCCAGGGGCGGGGGGGAGCGACTCGTAACACAGATACGCAGTATTTT
CASSQGRGGATRNTDTQYF
>NA|TRBV4-2|NA|14|TRBJ2-5
TGTGCCAGCAGCCAAGATCAAGGGGCTACGACCCAGTACTTC
CASSQDQGATTQYF
>NA|TRBV5-6|TRBD2|15|TRBJ2-7
TGTGCCAGCAGCTCCCCGACTAGCTTCTCCTACGAGCAGTACTTC
CASSSPTSFSYEQYF
>NA|TRBV6-5|NA|16|TRBJ2-5
TGTGCCAGCAGTTACGACTATCGAGGGAAGGGAGAGACCCAGTACTTC
CASSYDYRGKGETQYF
>NA|TRBV18|TRBD1|14|TRBJ2-2
TGTGCCAGCTCACCGGGACAGGGCACCGGGGAGCTGTTTTTT
CASSPGQGTGELFF
>once|TRBV19|NA|15|TRBJ2-5
TGTGCCAGTAGTATAGGTGGGCAGCGGCAAGAGACCCAGTACTTC
CASSIGGQRQETQYF
>many|TRBV4-3|TRBD1|12|TRBJ1-1
TGCGCCAGCAGCCAAGGGACAGGGGAAGCTTTCTTT
CASSQGTGEAFF
>NA|TRBV6-4|NA|16|TRBJ2-6
TGTGCCAGCAGTGACTCAGGGGGCTCTGGGGCCAACGTCCTGACTTTC
CASSDSGGSGANVLTF
>NA|TRBV20-1|NA|16|TRBJ2-7
TGCAGTGCTAGTCCTCGCGGAGGGGCCCTAACCCACGAGCAGTACTTC
CSASPRGGALTHEQYF
>once|TRBV28|TRBD2|16|TRBJ2-7
TGTGCCAGCAGTCCCGGGGGGACCGCCTTCTCCTACGAGCAGTACTTC
CASSPGGTAFSYEQYF
>NA|TRBV4-1|NA|14|TRBJ2-7
TGCGCCAGCAGCCAAGCTCAGGTAGATCACGAGCAGTACTTC
CASSQAQVDHEQYF
>NA|TRBV5-4|TRBD1|15|TRBJ1-3
TGTGCCAGCAGCTCGGGGCGACAGGGGACAAACACCATATATTTT
CASSSGRQGTNTIYF
>few|TRBV28|TRBD2|17|TRBJ2-3
TGTGCCAGCAGTTCACCCCCGGGGCGGGAGCTCTCAGATACGCAGTATTTT
CASSSPPGRELSDTQYF
>NA|TRBV6-1|TRBD1|15|TRBJ2-3
TGTGCCAGCAGTGAAGTAGACAGGGGGTCAGATACGCAGTATTTT
CASSEVDRGSDTQYF
>few|TRBV19|NA|13|TRBJ1-5
TGTGCCAGTGGTCTAGGGCCCTCCCAGCCCCAGCATTTT
CASGLGPSQPQHF